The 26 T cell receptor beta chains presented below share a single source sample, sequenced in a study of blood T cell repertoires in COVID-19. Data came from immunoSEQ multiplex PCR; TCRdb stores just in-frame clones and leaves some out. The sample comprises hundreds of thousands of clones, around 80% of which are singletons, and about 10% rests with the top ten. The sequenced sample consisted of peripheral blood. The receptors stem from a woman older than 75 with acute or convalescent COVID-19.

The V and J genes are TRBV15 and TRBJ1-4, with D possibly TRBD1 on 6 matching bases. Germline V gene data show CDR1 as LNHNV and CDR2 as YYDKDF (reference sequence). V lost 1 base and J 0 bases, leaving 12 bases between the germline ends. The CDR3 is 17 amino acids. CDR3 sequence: CATSRAQGSATNEKLFF. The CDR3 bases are TGTGCCACCAGCAGAGCCCAGGGGTCGGCAACTAATGAAAAACTGTTTTTT.

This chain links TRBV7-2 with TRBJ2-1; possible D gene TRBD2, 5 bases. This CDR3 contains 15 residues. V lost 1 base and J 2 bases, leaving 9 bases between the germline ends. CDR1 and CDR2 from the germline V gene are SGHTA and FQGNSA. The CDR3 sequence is CASSLEAETYNEQFF. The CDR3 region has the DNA TGTGCCAGCAGCTTAGAAGCGGAGACCTACAATGAGCAGTTCTTC. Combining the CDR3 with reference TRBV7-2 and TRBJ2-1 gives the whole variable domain GAGVSQSPSNKVTEKGKDVELRCDPISGHTALYWYRQSLGQGLEFLIYFQGNSAPDKSGLPSDRFSAERTGGSVSTLTIQRTQQEDSAVYLCASSLEAETYNEQFFGPGTRLTVL.

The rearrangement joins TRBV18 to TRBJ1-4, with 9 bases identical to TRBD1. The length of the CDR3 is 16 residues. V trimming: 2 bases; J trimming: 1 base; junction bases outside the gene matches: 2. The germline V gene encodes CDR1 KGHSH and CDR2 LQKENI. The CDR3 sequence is CASSPNRGLTNEKLFF. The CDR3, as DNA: TGTGCCAGCTCACCAAACAGGGGGCTAACTAATGAAAAACTGTTTTTT.

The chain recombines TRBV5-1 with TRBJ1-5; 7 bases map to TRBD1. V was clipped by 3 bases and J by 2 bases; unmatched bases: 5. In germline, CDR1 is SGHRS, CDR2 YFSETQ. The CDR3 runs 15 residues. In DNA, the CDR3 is TGCGCCAGCAGCTATACAGGGGAGGGCAATCAGCCCCAGCATTTT. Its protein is CASSYTGEGNQPQHF.

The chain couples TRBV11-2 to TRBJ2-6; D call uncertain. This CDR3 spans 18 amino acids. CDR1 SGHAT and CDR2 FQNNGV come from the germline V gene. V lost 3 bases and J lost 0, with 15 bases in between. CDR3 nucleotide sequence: TGTGCCAGCAGCTTTTACAGAATCAACATCTCTGGGGCCAACGTCCTGACTTTC. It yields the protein CASSFYRINISGANVLTF.

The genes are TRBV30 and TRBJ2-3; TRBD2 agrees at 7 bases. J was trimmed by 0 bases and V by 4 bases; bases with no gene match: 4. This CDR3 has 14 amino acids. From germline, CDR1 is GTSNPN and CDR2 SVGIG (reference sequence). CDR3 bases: TGTGCCTGGACTAGCGGTCTTAGCACAGATACGCAGTATTTT. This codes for CAWTSGLSTDTQYF. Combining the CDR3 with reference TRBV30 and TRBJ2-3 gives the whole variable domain SQTIHQWPATLVQPVGSPLSLECTVEGTSNPNLYWYRQAAGRGLQLLFYSVGIGQISSEVPQNLSASRPQDRQFILSSKKLLLSDSGFYLCAWTSGLSTDTQYFGPGTRLTVL.

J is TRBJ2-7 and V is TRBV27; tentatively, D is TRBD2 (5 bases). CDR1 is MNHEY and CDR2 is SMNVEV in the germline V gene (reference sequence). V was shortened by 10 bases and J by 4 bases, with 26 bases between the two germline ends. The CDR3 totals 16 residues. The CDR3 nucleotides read TGTGCCACCTTCTCCTCTGGGAGTAGCGTTAGTTACGAGCAGTACTTC. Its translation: CATFSSGSSVSYEQYF.

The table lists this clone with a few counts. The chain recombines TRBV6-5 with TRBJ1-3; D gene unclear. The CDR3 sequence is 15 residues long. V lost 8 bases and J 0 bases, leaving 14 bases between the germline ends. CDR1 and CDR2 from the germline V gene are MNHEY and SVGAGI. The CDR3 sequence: CASEPRLDSGNTIYF. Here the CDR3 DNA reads TGTGCCAGCGAACCTAGATTGGACTCTGGAAACACCATATATTTT.

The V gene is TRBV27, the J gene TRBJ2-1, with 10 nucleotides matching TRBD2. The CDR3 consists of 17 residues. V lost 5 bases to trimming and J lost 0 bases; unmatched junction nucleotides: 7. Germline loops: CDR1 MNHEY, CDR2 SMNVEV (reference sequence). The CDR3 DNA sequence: TGTGCCAGCAGTCTACGGACTAGCGGATTCTCCTACAATGAGCAGTTCTTC. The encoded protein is CASSLRTSGFSYNEQFF.

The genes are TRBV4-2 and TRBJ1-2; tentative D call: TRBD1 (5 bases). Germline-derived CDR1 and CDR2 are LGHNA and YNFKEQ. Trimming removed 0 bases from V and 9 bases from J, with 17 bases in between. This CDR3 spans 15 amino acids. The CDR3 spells CASSQEVGEGNRYTF. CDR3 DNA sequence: TGTGCCAGCAGCCAAGAGGTAGGGGAGGGGAACCGCTACACCTTC.

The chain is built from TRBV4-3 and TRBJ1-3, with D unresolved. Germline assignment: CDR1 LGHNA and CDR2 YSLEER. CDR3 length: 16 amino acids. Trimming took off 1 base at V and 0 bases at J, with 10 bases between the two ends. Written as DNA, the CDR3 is TGCGCCAGCAGCCAAGTGGTAACGGGCTCTGGAAACACCATATATTTT. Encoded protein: CASSQVVTGSGNTIYF.

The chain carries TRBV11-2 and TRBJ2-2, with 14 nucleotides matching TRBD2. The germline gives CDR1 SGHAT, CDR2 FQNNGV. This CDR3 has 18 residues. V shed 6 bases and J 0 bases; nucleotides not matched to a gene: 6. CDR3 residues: CASRAGLAGAANTGELFF. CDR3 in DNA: TGTGCCAGCAGGGCGGGACTAGCGGGAGCCGCGAACACCGGGGAGCTGTTTTTT.

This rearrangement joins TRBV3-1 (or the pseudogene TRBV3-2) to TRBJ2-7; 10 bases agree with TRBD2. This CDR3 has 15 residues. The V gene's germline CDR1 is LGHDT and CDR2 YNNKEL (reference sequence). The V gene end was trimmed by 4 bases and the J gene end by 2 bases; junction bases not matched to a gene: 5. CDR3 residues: CASSRGTSETYEQYF. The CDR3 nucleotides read TGTGCCAGCAGCCGCGGGACTAGCGAAACCTACGAGCAGTACTTC.

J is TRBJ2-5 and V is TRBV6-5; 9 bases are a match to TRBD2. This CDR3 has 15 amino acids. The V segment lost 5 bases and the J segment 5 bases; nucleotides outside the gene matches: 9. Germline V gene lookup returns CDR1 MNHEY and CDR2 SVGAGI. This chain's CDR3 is CASSLETSGGETQYF. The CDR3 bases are TGTGCCAGCAGTCTGGAGACTAGCGGCGGGGAGACCCAGTACTTC.

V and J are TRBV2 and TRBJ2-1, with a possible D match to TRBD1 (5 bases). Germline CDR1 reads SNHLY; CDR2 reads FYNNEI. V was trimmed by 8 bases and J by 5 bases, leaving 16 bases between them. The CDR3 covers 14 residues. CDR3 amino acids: CASREAVQDNEQFF. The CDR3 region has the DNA TGTGCCAGCCGAGAGGCCGTACAGGACAATGAGCAGTTCTTC.

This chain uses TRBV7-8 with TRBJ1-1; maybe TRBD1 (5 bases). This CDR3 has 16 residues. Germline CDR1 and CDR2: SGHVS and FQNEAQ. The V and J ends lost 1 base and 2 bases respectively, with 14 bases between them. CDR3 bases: TGTGCCAGCAGCTTAGAATTCAGGGCAAGTAACACTGAAGCTTTCTTT. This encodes CASSLEFRASNTEAFF.

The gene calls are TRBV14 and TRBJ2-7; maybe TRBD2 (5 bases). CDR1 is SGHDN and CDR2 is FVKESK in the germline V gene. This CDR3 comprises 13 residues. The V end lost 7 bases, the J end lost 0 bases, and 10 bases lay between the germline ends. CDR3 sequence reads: CASKVGNSYEQYF. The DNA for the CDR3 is TGTGCCAGCAAGGTCGGGAACTCCTACGAGCAGTACTTC. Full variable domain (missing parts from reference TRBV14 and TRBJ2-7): EAGVTQFPSHSVIEKGQTVTLRCDPISGHDNLYWYRRVMGKEIKFLLHFVKESKQDESGMPNNRFLAERTGGTYSTLKVQPAELEDSGVYFCASKVGNSYEQYFGPGTRLTVT.

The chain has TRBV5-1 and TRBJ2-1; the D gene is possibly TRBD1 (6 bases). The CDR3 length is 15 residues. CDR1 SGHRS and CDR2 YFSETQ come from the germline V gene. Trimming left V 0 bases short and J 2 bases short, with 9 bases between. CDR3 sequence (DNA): TGCGCCAGCAGCTTGGGCGGACAGACCTACAATGAGCAGTTCTTC. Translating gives CASSLGGQTYNEQFF.

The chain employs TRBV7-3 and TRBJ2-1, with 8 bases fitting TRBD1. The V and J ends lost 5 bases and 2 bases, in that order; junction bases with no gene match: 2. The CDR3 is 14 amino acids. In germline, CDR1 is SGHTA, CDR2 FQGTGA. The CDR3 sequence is CASSQGAPYNEQFF. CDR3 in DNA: TGTGCCAGCAGCCAGGGGGCCCCCTACAATGAGCAGTTCTTC.

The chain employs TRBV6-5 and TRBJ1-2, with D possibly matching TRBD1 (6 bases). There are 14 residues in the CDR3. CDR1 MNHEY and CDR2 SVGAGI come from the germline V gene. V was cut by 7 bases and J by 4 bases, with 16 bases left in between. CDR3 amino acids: CASKNSGVGYGYTF. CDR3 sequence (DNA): TGTGCCAGCAAAAACTCAGGGGTCGGCTATGGCTACACCTTC.

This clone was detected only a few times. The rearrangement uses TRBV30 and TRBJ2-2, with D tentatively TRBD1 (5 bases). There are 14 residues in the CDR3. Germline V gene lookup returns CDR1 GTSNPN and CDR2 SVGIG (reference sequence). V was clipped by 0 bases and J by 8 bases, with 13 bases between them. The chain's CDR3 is CAWSVGQGFGELFF. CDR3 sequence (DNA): TGTGCCTGGAGTGTAGGCCAGGGTTTTGGGGAGCTGTTTTTT. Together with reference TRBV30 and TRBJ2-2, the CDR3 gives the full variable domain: SQTIHQWPATLVQPVGSPLSLECTVEGTSNPNLYWYRQAAGRGLQLLFYSVGIGQISSEVPQNLSASRPQDRQFILSSKKLLLSDSGFYLCAWSVGQGFGELFFGEGSRLTVL.

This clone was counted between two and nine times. CDR3 DNA: TGTGCCAGCTCAAGGGACTTCACCCCCAGCTCTGGAAACACCATATATTTT. Translating it yields CASSRDFTPSSGNTIYF. This chain uses TRBV18 with TRBJ1-3; D is possibly TRBD1 (5 bases). Deletions cut 5 bases from V and 0 bases from J, with 17 bases between. From germline, CDR1 is KGHSH and CDR2 LQKENI. The CDR3 has 17 residues. Supplemented by reference TRBV18 and TRBJ1-3, the full variable domain reads NAGVMQNPRHLVRRRGQEARLRCSPMKGHSHVYWYRQLPEEGLKFMVYLQKENIIDESGMPKERFSAEFPKEGPSILRIQQVVRGDSAAYFCASSRDFTPSSGNTIYFGEGSWLTVV.

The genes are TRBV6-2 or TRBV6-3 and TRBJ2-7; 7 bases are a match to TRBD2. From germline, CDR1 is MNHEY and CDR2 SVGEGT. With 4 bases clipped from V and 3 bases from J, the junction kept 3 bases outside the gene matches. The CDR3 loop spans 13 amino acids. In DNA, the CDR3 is TGTGCCAGCAGTTCCTCTAGCGGCTACGAGCAGTACTTC. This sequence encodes CASSSSSGYEQYF.

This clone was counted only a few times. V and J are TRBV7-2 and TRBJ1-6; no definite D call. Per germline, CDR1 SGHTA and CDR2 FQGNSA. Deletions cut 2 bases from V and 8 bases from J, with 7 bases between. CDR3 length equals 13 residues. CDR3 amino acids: CASSLSFYSPLHF. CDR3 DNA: TGTGCCAGCAGCTTAAGCTTCTATTCACCCCTCCACTTT.

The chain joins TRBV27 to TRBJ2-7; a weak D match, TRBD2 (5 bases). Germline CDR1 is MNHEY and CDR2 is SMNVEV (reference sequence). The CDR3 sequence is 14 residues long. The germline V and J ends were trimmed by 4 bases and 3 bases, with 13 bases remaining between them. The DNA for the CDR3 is TGTGCCAGCAGTTCGCCGGGAACTAACTACGAGCAGTACTTC. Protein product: CASSSPGTNYEQYF.

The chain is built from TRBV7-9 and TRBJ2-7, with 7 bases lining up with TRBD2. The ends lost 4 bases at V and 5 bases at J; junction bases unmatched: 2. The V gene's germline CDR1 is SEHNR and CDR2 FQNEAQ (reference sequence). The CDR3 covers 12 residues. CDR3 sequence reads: CASSSSGNEQYF. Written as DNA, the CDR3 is TGTGCCAGCAGCTCGAGCGGGAACGAGCAGTACTTC.